This TCR beta chain was found in a study of T cells in Graves' hyperthyroidism and ophthalmopathy. Trimming left V 0 bases short and J 9 bases short, with 9 bases between. Germline CDR1 MNHNS, CDR2 SASEGT. CDR3 length: 13 amino acids. Regions amplified from RNA transcripts were the TCR beta CDR3 regions. First-round RT-PCR of the TCR CDR3 relied on the HTBI primer set. TCRdb ran MiXCR on the multiplex PCR reads and lists one entry per CDR3 protein. The sample holds under 350,000 distinct CDR3 sequences, 18% seen once. The sequence derives from a woman in her forties or fifties with Graves' hyperthyroidism. This chain uses TRBV6-1 with TRBJ1-5; no firm D call. The sequenced sample was blood. The CDR3, as DNA: TGTGCCAGCAGTGAAGCTGGGCGTGGGCCCCAGCATTTT. It translates to CASSEAGRGPQHF.